This T cell receptor beta chain was sequenced during a study of T cells in Graves' hyperthyroidism and ophthalmopathy. This CDR3 region has 15 residues. Germline CDR1 reads MDHEN; CDR2 reads SYDVKM. With 5 bases clipped from V and 7 bases from J, the junction kept 14 bases outside the gene matches. Amplification yielded TCR beta CDR3 regions, with RNA transcripts as the source. RT-PCR in the first round (using the HTBI primer set) targeted the TCR CDR3. TCRdb reanalysed the multiplex PCR reads using MiXCR and keeps one entry per CDR3 protein. The sample contains some 580,000 distinct CDR3 sequences, around 15% of which appear only once.

The chain employs TRBV28 and TRBJ2-7, with 7 bases aligning to TRBD1. The source is a woman between 40 and 55 years old with Graves' ophthalmopathy. Sequencing was done on a sample of blood. CDR3 loop: CASSIDRVPSREQYF. The CDR3, as DNA: TGTGCCAGCAGTATCGACAGGGTACCCTCTAGGGAGCAGTACTTC.